This T cell receptor (beta chain) was found in a study of regulatory T cells in long-lasting Graves disease. This clonotype has a handful of counts. Trimming pared 5 bases from V and 4 bases from J, leaving 15 bases between. This CDR3 has 15 amino acids. CDR1 and CDR2 from the germline V gene are SGHTA and FQGTGA. Construction of TCR beta libraries relied on iRepertoire HTBI primers and on Arm-PCR targeting CDR3 regions. TCRdb itself ran the multiplex PCR reads through MiXCR, one entry per CDR3 protein. The data contain 350,000 to 500,000 distinct CDR3 sequences, about 17% of them singletons. Time point reported: newly diagnosed GD, antithyroid drugs for less than 3 months. Researchers made the TCR library from RNA that was extracted from PBMCs. In addition, the sample was reused for a study of T cells in Graves' hyperthyroidism and ophthalmopathy.

The source was peripheral blood mononuclear cells (PBMCs), collected at new diagnosis, from a patient treated with antithyroid drugs. The V gene is TRBV7-3, the J gene TRBJ2-1; D may match TRBD1 or TRBD2 (6 bases each). This TCR came from a woman aged 30 to 39 with Graves disease. CDR3 nucleotide sequence: TGTGCCAGCAGCCCGGAGGGGGAGGCATACAATGAGCAGTTCTTC. Translated, it gives CASSPEGEAYNEQFF.